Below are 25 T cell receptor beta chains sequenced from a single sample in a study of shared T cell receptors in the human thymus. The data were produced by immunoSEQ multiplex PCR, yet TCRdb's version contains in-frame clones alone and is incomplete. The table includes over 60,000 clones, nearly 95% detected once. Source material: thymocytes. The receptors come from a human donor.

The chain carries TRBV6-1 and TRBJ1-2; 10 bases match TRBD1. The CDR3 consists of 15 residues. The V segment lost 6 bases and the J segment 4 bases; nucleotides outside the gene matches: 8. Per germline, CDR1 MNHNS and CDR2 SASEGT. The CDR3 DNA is TGTGCCAGCAGAGACTTCCGGGACAGGGGCTATGGCTACACCTTC. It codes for CASRDFRDRGYGYTF.

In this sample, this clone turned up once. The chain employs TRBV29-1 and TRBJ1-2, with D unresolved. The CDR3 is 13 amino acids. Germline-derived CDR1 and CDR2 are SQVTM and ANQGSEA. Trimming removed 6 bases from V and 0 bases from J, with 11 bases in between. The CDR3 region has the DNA TGCAGCGTGGGGTCTTTGGCTAACTATGGCTACACCTTC. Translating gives CSVGSLANYGYTF.

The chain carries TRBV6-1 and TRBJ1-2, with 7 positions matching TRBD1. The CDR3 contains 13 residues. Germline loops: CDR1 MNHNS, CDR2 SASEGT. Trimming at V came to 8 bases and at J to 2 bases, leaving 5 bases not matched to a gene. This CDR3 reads CASGRTGNYGYTF. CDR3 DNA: TGTGCCAGCGGGCGGACAGGAAACTATGGCTACACCTTC.

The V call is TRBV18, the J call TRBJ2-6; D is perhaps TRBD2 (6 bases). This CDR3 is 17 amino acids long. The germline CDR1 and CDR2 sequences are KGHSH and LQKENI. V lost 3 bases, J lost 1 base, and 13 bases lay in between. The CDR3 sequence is CASSPWTEGSGANVLTF. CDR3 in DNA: TGTGCCAGCTCACCGTGGACGGAGGGGTCTGGGGCCAACGTCCTGACTTTC.

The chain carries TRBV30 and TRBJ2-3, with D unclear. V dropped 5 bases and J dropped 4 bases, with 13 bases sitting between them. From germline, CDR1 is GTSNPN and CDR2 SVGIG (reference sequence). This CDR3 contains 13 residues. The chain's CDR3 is CAWGLTRPDTQYF. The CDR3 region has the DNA TGTGCCTGGGGCCTTACCCGCCCAGATACGCAGTATTTT.

The CDR3 nucleotides read TGTGCCAGCAGTTTTAGGCAGGGGGGCTACCAAGAGACCCAGTACTTC. Translated: CASSFRQGGYQETQYF. The chain joins TRBV28 to TRBJ2-5, with D maybe TRBD1 (7 bases). CDR1 and CDR2 from the germline V gene are MDHEN and SYDVKM. Trimming shortened V by 3 bases and J by 0 bases, and 14 bases separated the two germline ends. CDR3 length: 16 residues.

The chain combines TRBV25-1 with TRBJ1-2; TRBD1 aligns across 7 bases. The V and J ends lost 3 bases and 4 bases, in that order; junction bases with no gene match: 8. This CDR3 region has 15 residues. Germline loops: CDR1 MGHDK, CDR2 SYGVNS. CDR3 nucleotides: TGTGCCAGCAGTGATTGGGGCAGGGGGGTCTATGGCTACACCTTC. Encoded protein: CASSDWGRGVYGYTF.

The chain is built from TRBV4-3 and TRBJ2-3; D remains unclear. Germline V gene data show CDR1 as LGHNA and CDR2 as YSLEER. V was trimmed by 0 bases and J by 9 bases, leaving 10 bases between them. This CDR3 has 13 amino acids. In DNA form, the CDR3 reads TGCGCCAGCAGCCAAGATCCCTATCTGACGCAGTATTTT. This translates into CASSQDPYLTQYF.

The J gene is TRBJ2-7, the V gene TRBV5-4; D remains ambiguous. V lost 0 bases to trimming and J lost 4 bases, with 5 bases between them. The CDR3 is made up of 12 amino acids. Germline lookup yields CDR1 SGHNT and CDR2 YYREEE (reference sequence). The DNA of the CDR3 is TGTGCCAGCAGCTTGGATGAGTACGAGCAGTACTTC. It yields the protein CASSLDEYEQYF.

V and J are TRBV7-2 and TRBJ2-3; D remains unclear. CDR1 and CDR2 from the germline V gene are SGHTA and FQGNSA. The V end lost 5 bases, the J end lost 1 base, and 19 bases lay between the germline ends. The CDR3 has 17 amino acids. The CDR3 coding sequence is TGTGCCAGCAGCGATTATCCCGTTAGGTCGGGCACAGATACGCAGTATTTT. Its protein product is CASSDYPVRSGTDTQYF.

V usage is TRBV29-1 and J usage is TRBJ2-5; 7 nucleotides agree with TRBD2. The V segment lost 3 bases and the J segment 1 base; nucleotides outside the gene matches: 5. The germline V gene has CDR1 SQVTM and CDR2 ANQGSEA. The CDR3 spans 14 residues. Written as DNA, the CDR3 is TGCAGCGTTGAGGCGGGGGAATCCCAAGAGACCCAGTACTTC. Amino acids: CSVEAGESQETQYF.

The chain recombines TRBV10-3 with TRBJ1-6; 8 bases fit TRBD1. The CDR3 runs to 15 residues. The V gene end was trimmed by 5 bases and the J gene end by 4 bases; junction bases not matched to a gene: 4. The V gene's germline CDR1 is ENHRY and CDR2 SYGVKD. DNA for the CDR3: TGTGCCATCAGTTCCCGGACAGGGTATAATTCACCCCTCCACTTT. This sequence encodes CAISSRTGYNSPLHF.

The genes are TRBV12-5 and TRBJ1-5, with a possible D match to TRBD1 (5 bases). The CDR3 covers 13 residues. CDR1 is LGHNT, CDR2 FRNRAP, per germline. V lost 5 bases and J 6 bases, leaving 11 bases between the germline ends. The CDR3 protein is CASGPSRGQPQHF. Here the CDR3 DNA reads TGTGCTAGTGGTCCCTCTAGGGGTCAGCCCCAGCATTTT.

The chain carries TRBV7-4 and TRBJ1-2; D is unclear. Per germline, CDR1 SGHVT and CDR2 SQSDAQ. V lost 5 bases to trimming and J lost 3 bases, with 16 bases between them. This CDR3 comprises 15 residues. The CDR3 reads CASSPIPSEDYGYTF. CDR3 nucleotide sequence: TGTGCCAGCAGCCCTATACCTTCGGAAGACTATGGCTACACCTTC.

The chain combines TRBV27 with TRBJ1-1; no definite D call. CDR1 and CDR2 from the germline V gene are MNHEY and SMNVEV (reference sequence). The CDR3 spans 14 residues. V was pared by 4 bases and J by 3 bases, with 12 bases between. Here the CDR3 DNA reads TGTGCCAGCAGTTACGGCCCGGCCTACACTGAAGCTTTCTTT. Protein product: CASSYGPAYTEAFF.

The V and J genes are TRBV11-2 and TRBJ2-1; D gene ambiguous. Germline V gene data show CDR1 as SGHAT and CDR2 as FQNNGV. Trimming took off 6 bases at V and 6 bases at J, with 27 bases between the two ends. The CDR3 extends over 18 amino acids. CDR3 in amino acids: CASSYTPEPFWGRNEQFF. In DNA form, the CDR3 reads TGTGCCAGCAGTTATACTCCGGAGCCTTTCTGGGGTCGCAATGAGCAGTTCTTC.

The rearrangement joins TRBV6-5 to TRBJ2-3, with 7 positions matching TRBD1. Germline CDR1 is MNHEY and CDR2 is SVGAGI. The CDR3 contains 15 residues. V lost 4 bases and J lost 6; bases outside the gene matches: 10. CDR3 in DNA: TGTGCCAGCAGTTCGGAGACAGGGCCAGGGGATACGCAGTATTTT. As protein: CASSSETGPGDTQYF.

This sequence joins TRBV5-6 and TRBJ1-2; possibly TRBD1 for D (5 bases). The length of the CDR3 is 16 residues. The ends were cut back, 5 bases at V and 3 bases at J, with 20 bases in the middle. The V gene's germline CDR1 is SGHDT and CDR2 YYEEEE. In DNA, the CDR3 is TGTGCCAGCAGGACAGCGAAGACCCACGGAGACTATGGCTACACCTTC. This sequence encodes CASRTAKTHGDYGYTF.

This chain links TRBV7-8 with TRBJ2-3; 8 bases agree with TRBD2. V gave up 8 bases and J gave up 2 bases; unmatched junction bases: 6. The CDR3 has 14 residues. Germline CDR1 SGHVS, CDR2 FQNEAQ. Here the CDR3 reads CASAGGGSTDTQYF. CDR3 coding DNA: TGTGCCAGCGCGGGCGGGGGGTCCACAGATACGCAGTATTTT.

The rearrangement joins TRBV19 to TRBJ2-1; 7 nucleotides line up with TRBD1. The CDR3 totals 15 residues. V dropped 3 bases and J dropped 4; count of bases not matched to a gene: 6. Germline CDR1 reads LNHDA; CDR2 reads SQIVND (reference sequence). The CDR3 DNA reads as TGTGCCAGTAGTATGTCGGGACAGTTATACAATGAGCAGTTCTTC. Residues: CASSMSGQLYNEQFF.

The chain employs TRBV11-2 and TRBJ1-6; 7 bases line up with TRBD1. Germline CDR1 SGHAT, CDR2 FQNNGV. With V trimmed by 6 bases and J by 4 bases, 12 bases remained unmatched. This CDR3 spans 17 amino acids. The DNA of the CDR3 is TGTGCCAGCAGTACTATTGACAGGGTCGGATATAATTCACCCCTCCACTTT. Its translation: CASSTIDRVGYNSPLHF. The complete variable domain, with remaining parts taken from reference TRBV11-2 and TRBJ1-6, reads EAGVAQSPRYKIIEKRQSVAFWCNPISGHATLYWYQQILGQGPKLLIQFQNNGVVDDSQLPKDRFSAERLKGVDSTLKIQPAKLEDSAVYLCASSTIDRVGYNSPLHFGNGTRLTVT.

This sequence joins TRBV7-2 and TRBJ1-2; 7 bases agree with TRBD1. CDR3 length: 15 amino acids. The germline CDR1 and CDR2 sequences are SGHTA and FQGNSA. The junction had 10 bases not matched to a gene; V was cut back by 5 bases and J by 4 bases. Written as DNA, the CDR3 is TGTGCCAGCAGCGTTAATCGGACAGGTCCCTATGGCTACACCTTC. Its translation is CASSVNRTGPYGYTF.

The CDR3 bases are TGTGCCAGCATGAGAGGGGGTCTACCCTACGAGCAGTACTTC. Amino acids: CASMRGGLPYEQYF. The chain couples TRBV28 to TRBJ2-7; a weak D match, TRBD1 (6 bases). The CDR3 loop spans 14 amino acids. The germline V gene has CDR1 MDHEN and CDR2 SYDVKM. The V end was cut by 7 bases, the J end by 2 bases, with 15 bases between.

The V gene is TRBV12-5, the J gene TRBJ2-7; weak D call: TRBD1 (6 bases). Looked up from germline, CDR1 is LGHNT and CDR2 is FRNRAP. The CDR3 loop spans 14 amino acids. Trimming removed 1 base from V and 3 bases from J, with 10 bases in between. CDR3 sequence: CASGLADRFYEQYF. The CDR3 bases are TGTGCTAGTGGTTTGGCCGACAGGTTCTACGAGCAGTACTTC.

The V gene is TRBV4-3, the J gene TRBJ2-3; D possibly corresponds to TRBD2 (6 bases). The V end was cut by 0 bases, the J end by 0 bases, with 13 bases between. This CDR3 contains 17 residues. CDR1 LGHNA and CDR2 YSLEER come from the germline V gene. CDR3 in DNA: TGCGCCAGCAGCCAAGAATTTGGTCTAGCGAGCACAGATACGCAGTATTTT. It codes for CASSQEFGLASTDTQYF.